This section outlines one T cell receptor beta chain sequence together with its context. TCRdb used MiXCR to reprocess the RT-PCR reads, holding one entry per CDR3 protein. The sample contains under 200,000 distinct CDR3 sequences, approximately 30% of which appear only once. The data were obtained in a study of patients and donors after allogeneic stem cell transplantation. V lost 4 bases and J lost 10; bases outside the gene matches: 9. This CDR3 has 14 residues. The germline V gene encodes CDR1 SGHTS and CDR2 YDEGEE. This TCR derives from a human donor who was either an allogeneic HSCT recipient or a stem cell or donor lymphocyte infusion donor (not recorded which). It is not recorded whose cells these are; they may come from a transplant donor. The V and J genes are TRBV5-8 and TRBJ2-1; TRBD2 matches 9 bases. Sequencing input: blood, either unsorted or a sorted T cell fraction (not recorded which). In DNA form, the CDR3 reads TGTGCCAGCAGCGGGCTAGCGGGGACCTCGGAGCAGTTCTTC. Translated: CASSGLAGTSEQFF.